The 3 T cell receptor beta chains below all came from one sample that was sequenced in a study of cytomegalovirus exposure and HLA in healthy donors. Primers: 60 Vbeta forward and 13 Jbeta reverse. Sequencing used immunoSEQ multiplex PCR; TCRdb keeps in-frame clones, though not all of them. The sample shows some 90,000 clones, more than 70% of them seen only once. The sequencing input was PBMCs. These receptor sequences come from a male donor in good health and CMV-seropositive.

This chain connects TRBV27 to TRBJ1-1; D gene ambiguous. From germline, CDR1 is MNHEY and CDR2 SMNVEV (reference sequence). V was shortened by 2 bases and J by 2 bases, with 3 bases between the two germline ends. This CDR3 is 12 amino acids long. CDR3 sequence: CASSLGNTEAFF. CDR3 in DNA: TGTGCCAGCAGTTTAGGCAACACTGAAGCTTTCTTT.

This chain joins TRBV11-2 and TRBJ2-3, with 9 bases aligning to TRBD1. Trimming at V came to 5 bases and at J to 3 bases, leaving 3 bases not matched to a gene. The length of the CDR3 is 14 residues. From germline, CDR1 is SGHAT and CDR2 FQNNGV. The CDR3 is CASSPGQGTDTQYF. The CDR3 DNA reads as TGTGCCAGCAGCCCCGGACAGGGGACAGATACGCAGTATTTT.

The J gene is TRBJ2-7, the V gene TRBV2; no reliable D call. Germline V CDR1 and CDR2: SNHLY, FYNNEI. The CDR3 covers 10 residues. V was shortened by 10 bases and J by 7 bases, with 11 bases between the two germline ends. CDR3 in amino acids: CATHTREQYF. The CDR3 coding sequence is TGTGCCACCCACACGAGGGAGCAGTACTTC.